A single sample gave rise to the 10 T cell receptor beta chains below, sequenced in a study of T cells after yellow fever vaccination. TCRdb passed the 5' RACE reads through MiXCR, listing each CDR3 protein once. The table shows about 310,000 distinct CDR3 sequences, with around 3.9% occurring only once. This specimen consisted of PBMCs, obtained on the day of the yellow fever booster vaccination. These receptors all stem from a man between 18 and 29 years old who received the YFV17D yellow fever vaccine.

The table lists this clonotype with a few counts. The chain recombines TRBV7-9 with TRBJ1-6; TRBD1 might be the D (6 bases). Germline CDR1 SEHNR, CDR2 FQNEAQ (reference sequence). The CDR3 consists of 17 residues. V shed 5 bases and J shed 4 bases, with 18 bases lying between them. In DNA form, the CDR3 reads TGTGCCAGCAGCCCGTCGACAGGCATCTTTTATAATTCACCCCTCCACTTT. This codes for CASSPSTGIFYNSPLHF.

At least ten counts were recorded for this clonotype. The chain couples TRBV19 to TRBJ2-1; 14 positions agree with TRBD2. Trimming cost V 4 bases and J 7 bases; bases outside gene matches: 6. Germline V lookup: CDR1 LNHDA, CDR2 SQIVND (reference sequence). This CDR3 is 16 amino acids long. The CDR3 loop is CASSTLRLAGGNEQFF. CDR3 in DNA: TGTGCCAGTAGTACTCTCCGACTAGCGGGGGGGAATGAGCAGTTCTTC.

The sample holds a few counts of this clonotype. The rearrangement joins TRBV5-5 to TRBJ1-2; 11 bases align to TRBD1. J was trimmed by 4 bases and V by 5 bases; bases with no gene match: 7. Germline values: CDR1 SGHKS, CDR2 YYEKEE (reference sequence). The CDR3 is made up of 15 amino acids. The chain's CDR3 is CASRYTGQGAYGYTF. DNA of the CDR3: TGTGCCAGCAGATACACCGGACAGGGGGCCTATGGCTACACCTTC.

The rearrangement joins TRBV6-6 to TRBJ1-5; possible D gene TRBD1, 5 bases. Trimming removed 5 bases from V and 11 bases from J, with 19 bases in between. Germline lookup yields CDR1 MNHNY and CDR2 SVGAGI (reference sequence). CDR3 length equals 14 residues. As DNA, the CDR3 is TGTGCCAGCAGTCGTATGGTTGCGGCCAGGGCCCAGCATTTT. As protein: CASSRMVAARAQHF.

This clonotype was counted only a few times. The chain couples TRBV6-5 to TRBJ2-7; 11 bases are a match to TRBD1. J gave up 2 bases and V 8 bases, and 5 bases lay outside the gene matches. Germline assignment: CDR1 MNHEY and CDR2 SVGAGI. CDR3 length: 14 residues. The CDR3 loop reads CASAPGQGAYEQYV. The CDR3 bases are TGTGCCAGCGCCCCGGGACAGGGGGCCTACGAGCAGTACGTC.

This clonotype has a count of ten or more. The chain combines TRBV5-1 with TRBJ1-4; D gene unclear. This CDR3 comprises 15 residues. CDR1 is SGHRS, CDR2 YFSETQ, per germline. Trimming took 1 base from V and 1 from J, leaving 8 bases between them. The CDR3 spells CASSLFTLTNEKLFF. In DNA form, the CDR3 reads TGCGCCAGCAGCTTGTTCACGTTAACTAATGAAAAACTGTTTTTT.

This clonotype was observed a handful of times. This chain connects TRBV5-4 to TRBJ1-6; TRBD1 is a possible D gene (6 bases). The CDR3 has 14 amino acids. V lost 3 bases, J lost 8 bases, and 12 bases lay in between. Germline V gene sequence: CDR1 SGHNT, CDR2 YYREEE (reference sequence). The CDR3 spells CASSSGTTYSPLHF. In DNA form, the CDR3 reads TGTGCCAGCAGCTCAGGGACAACCTATTCACCCCTCCACTTT.

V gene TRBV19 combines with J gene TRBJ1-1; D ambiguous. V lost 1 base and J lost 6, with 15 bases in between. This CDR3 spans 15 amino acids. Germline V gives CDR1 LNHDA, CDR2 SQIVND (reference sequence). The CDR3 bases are TGTGCCAGTAGTATAGTTACAGAGTATGTCCCTGAAGCTTTCTTT. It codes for CASSIVTEYVPEAFF.

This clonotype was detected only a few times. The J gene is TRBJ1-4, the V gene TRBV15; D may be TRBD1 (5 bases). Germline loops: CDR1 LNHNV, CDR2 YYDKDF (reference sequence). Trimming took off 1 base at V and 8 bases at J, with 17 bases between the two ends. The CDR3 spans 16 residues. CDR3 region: CATSRGGGALGEKLFF. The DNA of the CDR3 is TGTGCCACCAGCAGAGGTGGCGGGGCGCTTGGGGAAAAACTGTTTTTT.

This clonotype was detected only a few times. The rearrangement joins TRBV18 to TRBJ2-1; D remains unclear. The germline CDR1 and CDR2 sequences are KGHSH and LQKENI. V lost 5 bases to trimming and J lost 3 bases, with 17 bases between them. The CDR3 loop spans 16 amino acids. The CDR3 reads CASSIMDGPLYNEQFF. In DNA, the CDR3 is TGTGCCAGCTCAATCATGGACGGACCCCTCTACAATGAGCAGTTCTTC.